This paragraph reports one T cell receptor (beta chain). Its antigen is as yet unknown. Two oligonucleotides, mixed equimolar, formed the beta constant-region primer covering TRBC1 and TRBC2. Ligated cDNA was amplified by four rounds of PCR with nested alpha and beta constant-region primers and SP2. Each CDR3 protein gets one entry after TCRdb re-called the UMI-ligation and nested PCR reads with MiXCR. Of 80,000 or so distinct CDR3 sequences listed, 8% to 9.5% are singletons. The data derive from a study of naive and memory T cell subsets. Study observations and caveats: Naive repertoires, especially CD8, held a few larger clonotypes, possibly memory cells re-expressing CD45RA. In naive cells, over 95% of TCR sequences were seen only once.

CDR1 and CDR2 (germline): LGHNA, YSLEER. The CDR3 sequence is 17 residues long. V lost 0 bases, J lost 1 base, and 15 bases lay in between. This receptor was identified in a human donor in good health. The rearrangement joins TRBV4-3 to TRBJ1-1; D unclear. The sequencing sample was made of naive CD8+ T cells from blood. CDR3 loop: CASSQDPKHPKNTEAFF. The CDR3 coding sequence is TGCGCCAGCAGCCAAGATCCGAAACACCCCAAGAACACTGAAGCTTTCTTT.